The TCR beta chain described here comes from a study of shared clonotypes between healthy human individuals (dated by TCRdb to 2020 to 2022). Background for the entire study: The cohort comprised two women and a few men aged 18 to 49 years. For each donor, CD4 naive and CD4 memory were each run on three plates, CD8 naive on two plates, and CD8 memory on one plate. Blood TCR repertoires of about 5 healthy adults were deeply sequenced to estimate repertoire size and the extent of clonotype sharing between individuals. Libraries were prepared and TCR repertoires were sequenced by different laboratories using diverse techniques, in order to increase sequencing depth and limit assay-specific biases. Between about 0.94 and 8.9 billion PBMCs per donor were obtained by leukapheresis. What the study reported, not specific to this receptor: Rarefaction of sorted-subset datasets indicated incomplete sequencing despite the large sequencing depth. Pairwise subsampling indicated that sequencing depth was expected to affect the degree of clonotype sharing among donors. Sampling was restricted to blood, and TCR repertoires in tissue are likely to differ from TCR repertoires in blood. The small number of donors limited the genetic and exposure-history diversity represented. Clonotypes shared by all four sorted-subset donors showed higher generation probabilities than non-shared clonotypes. Across a handful of donors, approximately 5% of naive CD4, 3.5% of naive CD8, approximately 2.5% of memory CD4, and approximately 0.4% of memory CD8 clonotypes were shared. Naive subsets generally had larger estimated clonotype richness than memory subsets did.

Using the deep immunoSEQ assay, TCR CDR3 regions were amplified from genomic DNA by multiplex PCR. Extracted genomic DNA from each cell subset was distributed evenly across all wells of several immunoSEQ 96-well plates, and each plate was treated as a replicate. For sorted subsets, each replicate PCR was loaded with 200 ng genomic DNA, equivalent to about 30,000 T cell genomes. Purified libraries were measured with a Qubit 3.0 fluorometer, size-checked on a Bioanalyzer 2100, and measured again with the KAPA Library Quantification kit. Every immunoSEQ 96-well plate was sequenced on a dedicated single-read 150-cycle Illumina NextSeq 550 flow cell. Per the source publication's procedure: The immunoSEQ output contained only junctional sequences without quality scores, so filtering could not match that applied to full-length reads. Sequences were annotated with PyIR, a Python wrapper for IgBLAST v1.9, and V/J genes and CDR3 were assigned using IMGT germline references. Reads with weak V/J assignments (E-value above 1e-6), missing CDR3, stop codons, out-of-frame junctions, or ambiguous translated residues were removed. V3J clonotypes were defined as sequences sharing an identical inferred V gene, J gene, and CDR3 amino acid sequence. To compute the percentage overlap between repertoires, the number of shared unique clonotypes was divided by the size of the smaller repertoire. Repertoire richness was assessed with RTK rarefaction, the Chao1 estimator, and Recon v2.1 estimates of unobserved clonotypes. OLGA was used to compute generation probabilities for all TCRbeta clonotypes that the gDNA method yielded from a handful of donors. TCRdb limited this immuneACCESS table to in-frame rearrangements with V and J called. A share of clones is missing; checked studies link under half to unresolved V genes, and the rest is unexplained. That table gives V, J and clone size, and the DNA gave D and trimming. Recorded for this sample are around 2.1 million clones; approximately 96% of them occurred a single time. Together, the top ten hold 0.1% to 0.15% of the sample.

Turning to this clone: Its antigen remains undetermined. Per-base qualities were not stored, and no clone one base away is much larger.

Donors were healthy HIV-negative adults with no recently reported acute infections or vaccinations. Every donor was a Caucasian adult residing in Nashville, Tennessee, USA. CD4+ T cells were enriched by magnetic negative selection, after which naive cells were positively selected on CD45RA and the negative fraction was taken as the memory subset. After blood collection by leukapheresis, PBMCs were isolated using Ficoll-Histopaque density gradient centrifugation and then cryopreserved in the vapor phase of liquid nitrogen. Analytical flow cytometry was used to check the purity and quantity of every magnetically sorted T cell population. Genomic DNA was isolated from every sorted fraction and measured by UV absorbance on a Nanodrop 2000c. The germline V gene gives CDR1 as WSHSY and CDR2 as SAAADI. V ends up 5 bases short and J 4 bases short, with an unmatched junction base count of 14. The CDR3 spans 17 residues, from the cysteine through the phenylalanine. Kept here is only the CDR3 DNA, which spans 51 bases and is read in frame from base 1.

In this chain, TRBV10-2 is recombined with TRBJ1-1, with TRBD1 matching 9 junction bases. This clonotype was obtained from a man between 18 and 35 years old in good health. The source material was naive CD4+ T cells sorted from blood. Per the publication, the cell subset or site label means: CD45RA+ positively selected. The encoded CDR3 is CASSTGTGPLGTTEAFF. The DNA sequence is as follows: TGCGCCAGCAGTACCGGGACAGGGCCCCTGGGGACCACTGAAGCTTTCTTT.